This T cell receptor beta chain appears in the sequencing data of a study of identical twins. Study findings and constraints: The authors drew conclusions from cross-sectional statistical analysis rather than following the same donors. In cord blood, abundant beta clonotypes had fewer insertions; memory showed no trend.

The V gene's germline CDR1 is SGHTA and CDR2 FQGNSA. The V end was cut by 1 base, the J end by 0 bases, with 9 bases between. The CDR3 loop spans 16 amino acids. This clonotype was recorded a few times. Its target is unknown. TCRdb used MiXCR to reprocess the 5' RACE reads, holding one entry per CDR3 protein. The repertoire includes approximately 280,000 distinct CDR3 sequences, more than 6.5% of them detected once, and approximately 2.1% sits in the top ten. These records were also assigned to another study, of yellow fever vaccine responses in identical twins.

Material: memory (CD45RO+) T cells sorted from blood. The V and J genes are TRBV7-2 and TRBJ1-4; D not resolved. This clonotype was obtained from a woman younger than 35 in good health. The CDR3 DNA follows: TGTGCCAGCAGCTTAGTTCAGACCACAACTAATGAAAAACTGTTTTTT. Translation gives CASSLVQTTTNEKLFF. The complete variable domain, with remaining parts taken from reference TRBV7-2 and TRBJ1-4, reads GAGVSQSPSNKVTEKGKDVELRCDPISGHTALYWYRQSLGQGLEFLIYFQGNSAPDKSGLPSDRFSAERTGGSVSTLTIQRTQQEDSAVYLCASSLVQTTTNEKLFFGSGTQLSVL.